Sequencing of this TCR beta chain was carried out in a study of T cells of healthy individuals. The CDR3 loop spans 15 amino acids. Germline values: CDR1 LGHNA, CDR2 YNFKEQ. Trimming left V 5 bases short and J 5 bases short, with 16 bases between. The table lists this clonotype with many counts. A single record per CDR3 protein comes from TCRdb applying MiXCR to the 5' RACE reads. The sample records approximately 100,000 distinct CDR3 sequences, 17% being singletons. The chain is built from TRBV4-2 and TRBJ2-1; TRBD2 might be the D (7 bases). This TCR came from a human donor in good health. CDR3 in amino acids: CASSITSGGDNEQFF. The CDR3 bases are TGTGCCAGCAGCATAACGTCGGGGGGCGACAATGAGCAGTTCTTC.